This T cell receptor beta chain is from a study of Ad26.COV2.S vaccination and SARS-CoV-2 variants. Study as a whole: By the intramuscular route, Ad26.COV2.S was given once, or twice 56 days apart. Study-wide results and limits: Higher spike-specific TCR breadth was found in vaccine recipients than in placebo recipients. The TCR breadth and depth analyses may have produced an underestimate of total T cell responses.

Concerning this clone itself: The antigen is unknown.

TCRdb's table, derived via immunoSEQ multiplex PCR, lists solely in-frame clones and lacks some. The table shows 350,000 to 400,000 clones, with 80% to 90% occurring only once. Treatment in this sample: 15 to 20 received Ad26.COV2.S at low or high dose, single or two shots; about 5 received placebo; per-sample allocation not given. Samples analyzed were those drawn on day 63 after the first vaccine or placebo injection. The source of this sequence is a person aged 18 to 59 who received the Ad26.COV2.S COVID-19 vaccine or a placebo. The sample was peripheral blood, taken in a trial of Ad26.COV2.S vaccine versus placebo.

The CDR3 DNA follows: TGTGCCAGCAGCCAAAGGGGGGATGCCGGGGAGCTGTTTTTT. It is translated as CASSQRGDAGELFF. The chain employs TRBV3-1 (or the pseudogene TRBV3-2) and TRBJ2-2; D assignment may be TRBD1 or TRBD2 (6 bases each). CDR1 and CDR2 (germline): LGHDT, YNNKEL (reference sequence). The V gene lost 2 bases and the J gene lost 6 bases, with 10 bases spanning the gap. The CDR3 consists of 14 residues.